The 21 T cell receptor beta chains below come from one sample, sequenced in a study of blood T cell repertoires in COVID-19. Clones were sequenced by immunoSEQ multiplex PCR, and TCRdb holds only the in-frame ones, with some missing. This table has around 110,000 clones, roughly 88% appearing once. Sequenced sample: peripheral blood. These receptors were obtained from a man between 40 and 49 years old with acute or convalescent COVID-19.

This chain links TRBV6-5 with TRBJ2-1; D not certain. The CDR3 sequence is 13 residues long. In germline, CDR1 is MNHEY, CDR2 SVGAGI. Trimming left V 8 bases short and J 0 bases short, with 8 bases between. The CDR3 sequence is CASGSGSYNEQFF. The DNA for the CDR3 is TGTGCCAGCGGGTCGGGCTCCTACAATGAGCAGTTCTTC.

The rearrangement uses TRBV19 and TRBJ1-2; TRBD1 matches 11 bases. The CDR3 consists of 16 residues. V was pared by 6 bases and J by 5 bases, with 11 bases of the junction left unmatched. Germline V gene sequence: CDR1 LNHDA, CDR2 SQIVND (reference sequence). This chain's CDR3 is CASRTTGTGGSYGYTF. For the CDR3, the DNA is TGTGCCAGTAGAACTACCGGGACAGGGGGTTCGTATGGCTACACCTTC.

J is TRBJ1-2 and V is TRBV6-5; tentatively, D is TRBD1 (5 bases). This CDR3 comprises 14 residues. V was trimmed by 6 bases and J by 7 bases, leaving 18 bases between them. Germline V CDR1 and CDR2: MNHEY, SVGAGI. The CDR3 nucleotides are TGTGCCAGCAGGGTTGGGGCAGGACAAACTGGCTACACCTTC. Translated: CASRVGAGQTGYTF.

CDR3 sequence reads: CASSSGQEQFF. The CDR3 nucleotides read TGTGCCAGCAGTTCAGGCCAGGAGCAGTTCTTC. This rearrangement joins TRBV6-5 to TRBJ2-1; no firm D call. Trimming pared 4 bases from V and 10 bases from J, leaving 8 bases between. CDR1 is MNHEY, CDR2 SVGAGI, per germline. The CDR3 runs to 11 residues.

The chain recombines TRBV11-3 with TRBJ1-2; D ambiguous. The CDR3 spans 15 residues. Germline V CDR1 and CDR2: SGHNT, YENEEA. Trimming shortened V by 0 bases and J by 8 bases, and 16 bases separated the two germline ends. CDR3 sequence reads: CASSLDIASGSGYTF. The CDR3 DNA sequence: TGTGCCAGCAGCTTAGATATTGCATCCGGGAGCGGCTACACCTTC.

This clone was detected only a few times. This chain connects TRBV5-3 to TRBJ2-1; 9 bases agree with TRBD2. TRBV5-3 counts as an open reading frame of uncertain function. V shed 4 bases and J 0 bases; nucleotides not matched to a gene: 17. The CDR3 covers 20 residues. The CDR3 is CARSPGGASGVTSSYNEQFF. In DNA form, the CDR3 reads TGTGCCAGAAGCCCCGGGGGGGCTAGCGGGGTGACCAGCTCCTACAATGAGCAGTTCTTC.

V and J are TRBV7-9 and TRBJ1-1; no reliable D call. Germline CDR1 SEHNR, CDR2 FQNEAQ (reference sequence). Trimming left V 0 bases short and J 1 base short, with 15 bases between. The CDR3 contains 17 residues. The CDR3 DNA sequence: TGTGCCAGCAGCTTAGCGAGTGGTCACAGAACGAACACTGAAGCTTTCTTT. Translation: CASSLASGHRTNTEAFF. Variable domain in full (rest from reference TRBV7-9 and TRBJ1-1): DTGVSQNPRHKITKRGQNVTFRCDPISEHNRLYWYRQTLGQGPEFLTYFQNEAQLEKSRLLSDRFSAERPKGSFSTLEIQRTEQGDSAMYLCASSLASGHRTNTEAFFGQGTRLTVV.

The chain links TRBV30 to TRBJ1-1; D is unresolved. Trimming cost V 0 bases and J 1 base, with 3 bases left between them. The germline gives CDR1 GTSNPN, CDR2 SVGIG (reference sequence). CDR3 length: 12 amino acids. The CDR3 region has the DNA TGTGCCTGGAGTGTTAGGAACACTGAAGCTTTCTTT. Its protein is CAWSVRNTEAFF.

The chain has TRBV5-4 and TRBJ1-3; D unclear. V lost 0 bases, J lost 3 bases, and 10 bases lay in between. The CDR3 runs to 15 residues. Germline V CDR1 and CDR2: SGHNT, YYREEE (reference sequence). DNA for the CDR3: TGTGCCAGCAGCTTGGACCCAGGTCTTGGAAACACCATATATTTT. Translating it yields CASSLDPGLGNTIYF.

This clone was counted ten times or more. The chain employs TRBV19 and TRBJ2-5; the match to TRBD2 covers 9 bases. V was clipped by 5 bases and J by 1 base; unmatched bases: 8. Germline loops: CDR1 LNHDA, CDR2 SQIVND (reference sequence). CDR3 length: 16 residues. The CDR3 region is CASSSQRGAFQETQYF. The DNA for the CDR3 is TGTGCCAGTAGTTCGCAGCGGGGGGCGTTCCAAGAGACCCAGTACTTC. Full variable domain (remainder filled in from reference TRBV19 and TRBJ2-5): DGGITQSPKYLFRKEGQNVTLSCEQNLNHDAMYWYRQDPGQGLRLIYYSQIVNDFQKGDIAEGYSVSREKKESFPLTVTSAQKNPTAFYLCASSSQRGAFQETQYFGPGTRLLVL.

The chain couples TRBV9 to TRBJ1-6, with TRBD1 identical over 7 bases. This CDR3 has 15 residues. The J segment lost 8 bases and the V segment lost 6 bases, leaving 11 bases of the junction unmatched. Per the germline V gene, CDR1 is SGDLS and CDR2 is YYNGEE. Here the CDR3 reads CASKQGPGEHSPLHF. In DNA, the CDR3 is TGTGCCAGCAAACAGGGGCCTGGTGAGCATTCACCCCTCCACTTT.

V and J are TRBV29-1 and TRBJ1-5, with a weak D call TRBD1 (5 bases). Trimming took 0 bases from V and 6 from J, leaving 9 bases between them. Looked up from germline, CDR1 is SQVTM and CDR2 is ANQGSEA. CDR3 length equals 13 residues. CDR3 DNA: TGCAGCGTTGAAGATCGGGGGGGTCAGCCCCAGCATTTT. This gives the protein CSVEDRGGQPQHF.

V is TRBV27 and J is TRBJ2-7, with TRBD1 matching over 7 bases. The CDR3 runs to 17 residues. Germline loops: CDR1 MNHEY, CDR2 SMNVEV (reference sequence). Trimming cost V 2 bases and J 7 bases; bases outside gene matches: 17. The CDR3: CASSLQGVYGASGEQYF. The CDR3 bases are TGTGCCAGCAGTTTACAGGGGGTATATGGGGCTTCGGGAGAGCAGTACTTC.

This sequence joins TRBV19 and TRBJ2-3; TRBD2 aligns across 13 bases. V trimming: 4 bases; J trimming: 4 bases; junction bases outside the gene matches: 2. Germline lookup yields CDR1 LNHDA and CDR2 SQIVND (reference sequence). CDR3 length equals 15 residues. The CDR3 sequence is CASSKTSGGSDTQYF. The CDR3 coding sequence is TGTGCCAGTAGTAAGACTAGCGGGGGGTCAGATACGCAGTATTTT.

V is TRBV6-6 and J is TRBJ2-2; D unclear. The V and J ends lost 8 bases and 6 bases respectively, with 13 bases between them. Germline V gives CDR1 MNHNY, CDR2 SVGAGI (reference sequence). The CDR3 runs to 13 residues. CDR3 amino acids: CASSLLSAGELFF. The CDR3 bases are TGTGCCAGCTCACTCCTTAGTGCCGGGGAGCTGTTTTTT.

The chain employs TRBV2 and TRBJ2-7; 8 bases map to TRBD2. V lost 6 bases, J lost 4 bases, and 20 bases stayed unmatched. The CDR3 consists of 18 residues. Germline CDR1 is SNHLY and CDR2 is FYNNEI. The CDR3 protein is CASSETPGLARSKYEQYF. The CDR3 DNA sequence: TGTGCCAGCAGCGAAACTCCAGGACTAGCTCGGTCTAAGTACGAGCAGTACTTC.

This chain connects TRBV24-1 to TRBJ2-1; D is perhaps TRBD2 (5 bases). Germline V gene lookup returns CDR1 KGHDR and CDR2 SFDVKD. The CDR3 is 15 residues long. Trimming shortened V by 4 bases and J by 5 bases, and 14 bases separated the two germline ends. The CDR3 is CATSDLAEGDNEQFF. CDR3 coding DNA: TGTGCCACCAGTGACCTTGCTGAGGGAGACAATGAGCAGTTCTTC.

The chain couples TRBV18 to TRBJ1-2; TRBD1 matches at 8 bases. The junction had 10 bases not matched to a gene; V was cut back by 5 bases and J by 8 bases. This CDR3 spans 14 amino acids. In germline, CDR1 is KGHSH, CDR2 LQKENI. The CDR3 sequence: CASSSGQGRGGYTF. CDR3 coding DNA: TGTGCCAGCTCATCCGGACAGGGCCGGGGAGGCTACACCTTC.

The CDR3 spells CSGGNYNEQFF. CDR3 DNA: TGCAGTGGCGGGAACTACAATGAGCAGTTCTTC. V gene TRBV20-1 combines with J gene TRBJ2-1, with a tentative D call TRBD2 (6 bases). V was shortened by 7 bases and J by 3 bases, with 7 bases between the two germline ends. The CDR3 contains 11 residues. Germline V gene data show CDR1 as DFQATT and CDR2 as SNEGSKA (reference sequence).

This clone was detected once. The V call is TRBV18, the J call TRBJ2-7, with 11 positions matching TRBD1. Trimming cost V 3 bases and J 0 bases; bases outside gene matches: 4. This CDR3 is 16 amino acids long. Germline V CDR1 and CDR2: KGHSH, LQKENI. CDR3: CASSPGTGGISYEQYF. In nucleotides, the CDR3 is TGTGCCAGCTCACCTGGGACAGGGGGGATCTCCTACGAGCAGTACTTC. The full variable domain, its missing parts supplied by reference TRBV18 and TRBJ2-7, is NAGVMQNPRHLVRRRGQEARLRCSPMKGHSHVYWYRQLPEEGLKFMVYLQKENIIDESGMPKERFSAEFPKEGPSILRIQQVVRGDSAAYFCASSPGTGGISYEQYFGPGTRLTVT.

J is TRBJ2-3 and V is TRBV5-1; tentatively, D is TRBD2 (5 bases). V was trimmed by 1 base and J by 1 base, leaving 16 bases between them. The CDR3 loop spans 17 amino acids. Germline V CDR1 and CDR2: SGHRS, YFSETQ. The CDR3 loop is CASSLPTPGRGTDTQYF. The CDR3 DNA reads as TGCGCCAGCAGCTTGCCGACCCCGGGAAGAGGCACAGATACGCAGTATTTT.